This entry is about one T cell receptor (beta chain). The target antigen is unknown. The sample comes from a study of CD8+ T cells in alopecia areata. For the study at large: Patients received oral tofacitinib, 5 to 10 mg twice daily, for moderate-to-severe alopecia areata. Tofacitinib ran 6 to 18 months, followed by 6 months off drug. Findings and limits, study-wide: Lesional scalp, especially alopecia totalis/universalis, showed higher clonality than normal scalp.

CDR1 GTSNPN and CDR2 SVGIG come from the germline V gene (reference sequence). The trim removed 4 bases at V and 1 base at J, leaving 15 bases unmatched. The CDR3 is 17 residues long. RNA was isolated and reverse transcribed to cDNA, the sequencing template. Measured with immunoSEQ multiplex PCR; TCRdb has only the in-frame clones, and not every one. The sample includes around 250,000 clones, 67% of them seen just once. Researchers took lesional scalp punch biopsies and peripheral blood from people who were alopecia areata patients. This rearrangement joins TRBV30 to TRBJ1-2, with 7 bases fitting TRBD1. The TCR was taken from a human donor with alopecia areata. Sequencing used CD4+ T cells sorted from blood, obtained at week 0. In nucleotides, the CDR3 is TGTGCCTGGAACGTCGGCTCGGGACAGCTTCTTAACTATGGCTACACCTTC. It encodes CAWNVGSGQLLNYGYTF.